What follows are 23 T cell receptor beta chains derived from one specimen sequenced in a study of blood T cell repertoires in COVID-19. Only in-frame clones appear in the TCRdb table, and some are missing; sequencing was by immunoSEQ multiplex PCR. The profile shows about 530,000 clones, approximately 91% of them singletons. Sequencing was done on a sample of peripheral blood. Receptor source: a woman in her fifties or sixties with COVID-19, enrolled during active disease.

V is TRBV21-1 and J is TRBJ2-3; TRBD2, the D gene given by the table, was not confirmed from the DNA. TRBV21-1 is annotated as a pseudogene. The CDR3 is 18 residues long. The DNA of the CDR3 is TGTGCCAGTCGCAAGGGGACTAGCGGGGGCCCGACCCCAGATACGCAGTATTTT. It yields the protein CASRKGTSGGPTPDTQYF.

This clone was found a few times. The chain combines TRBV6-6 with TRBJ1-5; a possible D gene is TRBD1 (6 bases). Per the germline V gene, CDR1 is MNHNY and CDR2 is SVGAGI (reference sequence). The V gene lost 6 bases and the J gene lost 4 bases, with 10 bases spanning the gap. This CDR3 is 13 amino acids long. The CDR3 DNA reads TGTGCCAGCAGGGACAGTTTTAATCAGCCCCAGCATTTT. Encoded protein: CASRDSFNQPQHF.

The rearrangement joins TRBV27 to TRBJ2-2, with 7 bases identical to TRBD1. The germline V gene encodes CDR1 MNHEY and CDR2 SMNVEV (reference sequence). The CDR3 consists of 13 residues. Losses at the gene ends were 5 bases for V and 6 bases for J; bases not matched to a gene: 3. CDR3 DNA: TGTGCCAGCAGTCCAACAGGGGCCGGGGAGCTGTTTTTT. Protein sequence: CASSPTGAGELFF.

This chain joins TRBV28 and TRBJ2-4; 10 nucleotides match TRBD2. CDR1 and CDR2 (germline): MDHEN, SYDVKM. V shed 6 bases, J shed 2 bases, and the junction held 19 bases outside the gene matches. The CDR3 extends over 20 amino acids. The CDR3 DNA reads TGTGCCAGCAGCTCCCCGATTGGCAGCGGGGGGGCAATAACCAAAAACATTCAGTACTTC. This translates into CASSSPIGSGGAITKNIQYF.

The genes are TRBV29-1 and TRBJ1-2, with 7 bases that match TRBD1. CDR1 and CDR2 from the germline V gene are SQVTM and ANQGSEA. The trim removed 6 bases at V and 5 bases at J, leaving 12 bases unmatched. The CDR3 sequence is 14 residues long. DNA of the CDR3: TGCAGCGTCACGGGACTGGGACAGTTGTATGGCTACACCTTC. Translating it yields CSVTGLGQLYGYTF. The full variable domain, completed using reference TRBV29-1 and TRBJ1-2, is SAVISQKPSRDICQRGTSLTIQCQVDSQVTMMFWYRQQPGQSLTLIATANQGSEATYESGFVIDKFPISRPNLTFSTLTVSNMSPEDSSIYLCSVTGLGQLYGYTFGSGTRLTVV.

The chain uses TRBV6-5 and TRBJ2-2, with 8 bases aligning to TRBD2. Unmatched junction bases numbered 5, after V lost 4 bases and J lost 4 bases. This CDR3 is 15 amino acids long. Germline V lookup: CDR1 MNHEY, CDR2 SVGAGI. CDR3 in amino acids: CASSFGLAPTGELFF. The CDR3 nucleotides read TGTGCCAGCAGTTTTGGACTAGCACCCACCGGGGAGCTGTTTTTT.

The chain combines TRBV30 with TRBJ1-2; TRBD1 matches at 9 bases. Germline lookup yields CDR1 GTSNPN and CDR2 SVGIG (reference sequence). The CDR3 consists of 13 residues. V lost 6 bases, J lost 8 bases, and 10 bases stayed unmatched. CDR3: CACPKGTGNGYTF. The CDR3 DNA reads TGTGCCTGCCCGAAGGGGACAGGGAACGGCTACACCTTC.

The chain joins TRBV18 to TRBJ1-2; D is undetermined. The V gene's germline CDR1 is KGHSH and CDR2 LQKENI. The CDR3 consists of 15 residues. V was shortened by 3 bases and J by 4 bases, with 15 bases between the two germline ends. CDR3 nucleotide sequence: TGTGCCAGCTCACCCTATGTCAGTTCTAGCTATGGCTACACCTTC. Its protein product is CASSPYVSSSYGYTF.

The rearrangement joins TRBV13 to TRBJ1-3; perhaps TRBD1 as D (6 bases). Germline CDR1 reads PRHDT; CDR2 reads FYEKMQ (reference sequence). The length of the CDR3 is 13 residues. Trimming pared 3 bases from V and 7 bases from J, leaving 10 bases between. For the CDR3, the DNA is TGTGCCAGCAGCTTGGCCAGGGGCAACACCATATATTTT. Translation: CASSLARGNTIYF.

The V and J genes are TRBV7-2 and TRBJ2-1; D might be TRBD1 (5 bases). This CDR3 contains 15 residues. V was shortened by 1 base and J by 5 bases, with 12 bases between the two germline ends. CDR1 and CDR2 (germline): SGHTA, FQGNSA. CDR3 coding DNA: TGTGCCAGCAGCTTAGGTGGGGCATACGACAATGAGCAGTTCTTC. It specifies CASSLGGAYDNEQFF.

The rearrangement joins TRBV9 to TRBJ2-2; 13 bases match TRBD2. CDR1 and CDR2 from the germline V gene are SGDLS and YYNGEE. With 4 bases clipped from V and 0 bases from J, the junction kept 6 bases outside the gene matches. The CDR3 length is 18 residues. DNA of the CDR3: TGTGCCAGCAGCCCACGGACTAGCGGGGGAACGAACACCGGGGAGCTGTTTTTT. Translating it yields CASSPRTSGGTNTGELFF. Looking up the rest from reference TRBV9 and TRBJ2-2 gives the full variable domain: DSGVTQTPKHLITATGQRVTLRCSPRSGDLSVYWYQQSLDQGLQFLIQYYNGEERAKGNILERFSAQQFPDLHSELNLSSLELGDSALYFCASSPRTSGGTNTGELFFGEGSRLTVL.

The gene calls are TRBV30 and TRBJ2-3; D unclear. Trimming shortened V by 1 base and J by 1 base, and 6 bases separated the two germline ends. Germline CDR1 is GTSNPN and CDR2 is SVGIG (reference sequence). The CDR3 consists of 13 residues. The DNA of the CDR3 is TGTGCCTGGAGTGAACGGGGCACAGATACGCAGTATTTT. Its protein is CAWSERGTDTQYF.

This chain joins TRBV18 and TRBJ2-7; tentatively, D is TRBD2 (6 bases). The CDR3 is made up of 15 amino acids. V was cut by 0 bases and J by 2 bases, with 11 bases left in between. Germline V lookup: CDR1 KGHSH, CDR2 LQKENI. The CDR3 DNA follows: TGTGCCAGCTCACCACCGAACGGGGGTACCTACGAGCAGTACTTC. As protein: CASSPPNGGTYEQYF.

This rearrangement joins TRBV18 to TRBJ1-2; 11 nucleotides match TRBD1. Germline lookup yields CDR1 KGHSH and CDR2 LQKENI. J was trimmed by 8 bases and V by 6 bases; bases with no gene match: 11. This CDR3 has 15 residues. The CDR3 DNA is TGTGCCAGCTCTCCCCCGAGGACAGGGGGCTTCGGCTACACCTTC. The encoded protein is CASSPPRTGGFGYTF. The entire variable domain, with the rest obtained from reference TRBV18 and TRBJ1-2, is as follows: NAGVMQNPRHLVRRRGQEARLRCSPMKGHSHVYWYRQLPEEGLKFMVYLQKENIIDESGMPKERFSAEFPKEGPSILRIQQVVRGDSAAYFCASSPPRTGGFGYTFGSGTRLTVV.

The chain combines TRBV7-3 with TRBJ2-2, with 16 positions matching TRBD2. The germline CDR1 and CDR2 sequences are SGHTA and FQGTGA. The ends lost 5 bases at V and 8 bases at J; junction bases unmatched: 8. The CDR3 sequence is 17 residues long. CDR3 DNA sequence: TGTGCCAGCAGCCCACCGGGACTAGCGGGGGGGAAGGGGGAGCTGTTTTTT. Encoded protein: CASSPPGLAGGKGELFF.

This chain links TRBV25-1 with TRBJ2-2; a weak D match, TRBD1 (6 bases). The CDR3 runs to 16 residues. The ends were cut back, 6 bases at V and 2 bases at J, with 16 bases in the middle. CDR1 is MGHDK and CDR2 is SYGVNS in the germline V gene. This chain's CDR3 is CASSNPRTANTGELFF. The CDR3 coding sequence is TGTGCCAGCAGCAATCCAAGGACAGCCAACACCGGGGAGCTGTTTTTT.

This chain links TRBV5-1 with TRBJ2-2; TRBD2 might be the D (6 bases). The CDR3 is 13 amino acids. Trimming removed 3 bases from V and 7 bases from J, with 10 bases in between. Germline V CDR1 and CDR2: SGHRS, YFSETQ. The CDR3 sequence: CASSWGVNGELFF. In nucleotides, the CDR3 is TGCGCCAGCAGCTGGGGGGTAAACGGGGAGCTGTTTTTT.

The CDR3 DNA follows: TGTGCCAGCAGCCAAGATTACGGGACTCCGAGCGACGAGCAGTACTTC. This sequence encodes CASSQDYGTPSDEQYF. The chain links TRBV4-2 to TRBJ2-7; tentative D call: TRBD2 (6 bases). The V gene's germline CDR1 is LGHNA and CDR2 YNFKEQ. The CDR3 covers 16 residues. V was shortened by 0 bases and J by 5 bases, with 17 bases between the two germline ends.

The J gene is TRBJ1-1, the V gene TRBV7-9, with D possibly TRBD1 on 6 matching bases. V gave up 10 bases and J gave up 4 bases, with 13 bases separating them. CDR1 is SEHNR and CDR2 is FQNEAQ in the germline V gene (reference sequence). This CDR3 is built from 12 residues. The CDR3 spells CATVLQGTEAFF. In DNA form, the CDR3 reads TGTGCCACCGTCCTACAGGGCACTGAAGCTTTCTTT.

CDR3 loop: CASSSRQGSSYNEQFF. The CDR3 nucleotides read TGTGCCAGCAGCTCGAGACAGGGCAGCTCCTACAATGAGCAGTTCTTC. The chain combines TRBV5-4 with TRBJ2-1; TRBD1 aligns across 7 bases. CDR3 size: 16 residues. Unmatched junction bases numbered 6, after V lost 3 bases and J lost 0 bases. The germline V gene has CDR1 SGHNT and CDR2 YYREEE (reference sequence).

The genes are TRBV5-1 and TRBJ1-6, with D uncertain. Germline V gene lookup returns CDR1 SGHRS and CDR2 YFSETQ. Trimming left V 6 bases short and J 7 bases short, with 17 bases between. The CDR3 covers 15 residues. CDR3: CASTLGVAGNSPLHF. The CDR3 nucleotides read TGCGCCAGCACCCTCGGGGTAGCGGGGAATTCACCCCTCCACTTT.

This chain joins TRBV12-5 and TRBJ1-2; possibly TRBD1 for D (5 bases). Trimming removed 3 bases from V and 6 bases from J, with 11 bases in between. CDR3 length: 13 residues. The germline gives CDR1 LGHNT, CDR2 FRNRAP. CDR3 amino acids: CASGFGGKDGYTF. In DNA form, the CDR3 reads TGTGCTAGTGGTTTTGGGGGGAAGGATGGCTACACCTTC.

This sequence joins TRBV30 and TRBJ1-2; D may be TRBD1 (6 bases). The CDR3 has 13 amino acids. Germline CDR1 GTSNPN, CDR2 SVGIG (reference sequence). Trimming stripped 1 base from V and 8 bases from J, with 14 bases between. The CDR3 bases are TGTGCCTGGAGTGAACAGGGAGTAGGAGGCTACACCTTC. Its protein is CAWSEQGVGGYTF.